A selection of T cell receptor beta chains follows, all from one sample in a study of CD8 T cells in ankylosing spondylitis. TCRdb called the 5' RACE reads again in MiXCR, with one record for every CDR3 protein. The repertoire holds over 400,000 distinct CDR3 sequences, with about 25% as singletons. Source material: blood, either unsorted or a sorted T cell fraction (not recorded which). All receptors come from a male donor with ankylosing spondylitis. The CDR3 runs from the conserved cysteine through the conserved F or W.

V gene | CDR3 protein
TRBV7-9 | CASRRYTGELFF
TRBV2 | CASGGSNQPQHF
TRBV15 | CATSRDLMWREELKTQYF
TRBV20-1 | CSARVATSGTTDTQYF
TRBV27 | CASSLYQGGDTGELFF
TRBV20-1 | CSALGLAGGLRSYNEQFF
TRBV20-1 | CSARLGNNSPLHF
TRBV10-3 | CAGRTGVDTEAFF
TRBV20-1 | CSARGAGYNQPQHF
TRBV3-1 | CASSQVAGTTDTQYF
TRBV12-3/TRBV12-4 | CASSTSEGDDTEAFF